The 7 T cell receptor beta chains given below trace back to one sample, sequenced in a study of cytomegalovirus exposure and HLA in healthy donors. Produced via immunoSEQ multiplex PCR; TCRdb's table is partial and in-frame only. The sample shows 130,000 to 150,000 clones, 70% to 90% of them seen only once. Sequencing was performed on PBMCs. These receptors all stem from a woman under 40 in good health and CMV-seronegative.

The chain couples TRBV2 to TRBJ1-5; 8 positions agree with TRBD1. The germline gives CDR1 SNHLY, CDR2 FYNNEI. V was clipped by 6 bases and J by 1 base; unmatched bases: 8. This CDR3 has 16 amino acids. CDR3 residues: CASRGQGARSNQPQHF. The CDR3 coding sequence is TGTGCCAGCAGGGGGCAGGGGGCGCGAAGCAATCAGCCCCAGCATTTT.

The genes are TRBV7-9 and TRBJ2-1; D gene unclear. This CDR3 region has 16 residues. Germline V lookup: CDR1 SEHNR, CDR2 FQNEAQ (reference sequence). The V end lost 4 bases, the J end lost 3 bases, and 16 bases lay between the germline ends. The CDR3: CASSYRAATNYNEQFF. For the CDR3, the DNA is TGTGCCAGCAGCTACCGCGCAGCCACTAACTACAATGAGCAGTTCTTC.

V usage is TRBV28 and J usage is TRBJ1-2; D remains ambiguous. With 4 bases removed from V and 3 bases from J, the gap between germline ends came to 3 bases. Germline values: CDR1 MDHEN, CDR2 SYDVKM. This CDR3 has 11 residues. The CDR3 here is CASSSDYGYTF. CDR3 sequence (DNA): TGTGCCAGCAGTTCAGACTATGGCTACACCTTC.

This clone was observed a few times. The V and J genes are TRBV4-2 and TRBJ2-7, with 10 bases lining up with TRBD2. The V gene end was trimmed by 1 base and the J gene end by 3 bases; junction bases not matched to a gene: 3. Germline V gives CDR1 LGHNA, CDR2 YNFKEQ. The CDR3 runs 15 residues. The CDR3 nucleotides are TGTGCCAGCAGCCAAGTGGCTAGCGGGGGCTACGAGCAGTACTTC. Its protein product is CASSQVASGGYEQYF.

This chain connects TRBV6-5 to TRBJ1-4, with 8 positions matching TRBD1. The CDR3 length is 12 residues. The germline V gene encodes CDR1 MNHEY and CDR2 SVGAGI. The V and J ends lost 10 bases and 8 bases, in that order; junction bases with no gene match: 6. CDR3 DNA sequence: TGTGCCACAAGGACAGGGAACGAAAAACTGTTTTTT. It yields the protein CATRTGNEKLFF.

The rearrangement links TRBV28 to TRBJ1-2; D gene ambiguous. Germline CDR1 and CDR2: MDHEN and SYDVKM. V was cut by 3 bases and J by 7 bases, with 12 bases left in between. The CDR3 covers 13 residues. Here the CDR3 DNA reads TGTGCCAGCAGTTTGTCCGGTGCTAGTGGCTACACCTTC. Residues: CASSLSGASGYTF.

The V gene is TRBV11-2, the J gene TRBJ2-3; 9 nucleotides line up with TRBD2. V lost 3 bases and J lost 4; bases outside the gene matches: 5. This CDR3 contains 15 residues. Germline V CDR1 and CDR2: SGHAT, FQNNGV. The CDR3 region has the DNA TGTGCCAGCAGCTTCAGCGGGGGGCTTGCAGATACGCAGTATTTT. Translating it yields CASSFSGGLADTQYF.